This T cell receptor beta chain is drawn from a study of T cell responses to AZD1222 COVID-19 vaccine. Study-level findings and limits: Two AZD1222 administrations were followed by greater Spike-specific TCR breadth and depth.

This clone was counted only a few times. The antigen remains unidentified. Method: immunoSEQ multiplex PCR; TCRdb's copy keeps in-frame clones and lacks some. The table lists about 100,000 clones, approximately 90% of them singletons, with 8.5% to 10% in the top ten. Germline V CDR1 and CDR2: SGHTA, FQGNSA. The CDR3 has 14 amino acids. V lost 2 bases, J lost 4 bases, and 11 bases lay in between. This specimen was peripheral blood, taken 28 days after the second AZD1222 dose. This TCR was recovered from an adult who received the AZD1222 COVID-19 vaccine. The chain links TRBV7-2 to TRBJ2-5, with D possibly being TRBD2 (5 bases). DNA of the CDR3: TGTGCCAGCAGCTTAACTTCTAGCCGAGAGACCCAGTACTTC. Amino acids: CASSLTSSRETQYF.